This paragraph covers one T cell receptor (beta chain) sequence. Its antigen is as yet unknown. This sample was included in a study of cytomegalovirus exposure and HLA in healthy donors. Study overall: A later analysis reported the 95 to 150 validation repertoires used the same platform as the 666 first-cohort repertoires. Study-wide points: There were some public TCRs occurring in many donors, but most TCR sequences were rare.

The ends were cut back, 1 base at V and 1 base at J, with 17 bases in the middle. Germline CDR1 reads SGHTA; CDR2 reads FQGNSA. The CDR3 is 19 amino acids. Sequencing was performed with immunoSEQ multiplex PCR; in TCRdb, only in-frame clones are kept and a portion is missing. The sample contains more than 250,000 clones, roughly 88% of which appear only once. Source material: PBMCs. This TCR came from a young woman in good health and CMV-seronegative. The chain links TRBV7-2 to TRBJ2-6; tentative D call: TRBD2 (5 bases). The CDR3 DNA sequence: TGTGCCAGCAGCTTAGACTCGGGGTTTACCCCTTCTGGGGCCAACGTCCTGACTTTC. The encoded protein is CASSLDSGFTPSGANVLTF.